The source of this TCR beta chain is a study of sequential checkpoint blockade in melanoma. As for the study in general: Patients were randomized 1:1 to nivolumab-then-ipilimumab or ipilimumab-then-nivolumab first-line.

Germline V gene data show CDR1 as SGHRS and CDR2 as YFSETQ. CDR3 length: 13 amino acids. Treatment defined: randomized to nivolumab then ipilimumab (arm A) or the reverse (arm B). From thawed PBMCs, live CD3+CD8+ cells negative for CD19 and CD56 were sorted. Measured with immunoSEQ multiplex PCR; TCRdb has only the in-frame clones, and not every one. Of around 15,000 clones in the sample, just under 95% were seen once. This TCR was sampled from a human donor with melanoma. The rearrangement links TRBV5-1 to TRBJ2-5; D not resolved. The closer fit of TRBJ2-7 to the DNA end suggests the J call may be wrong. The source was CD8+ T cells sorted from blood (inferred from file names), collected from a patient given nivolumab and ipilimumab in sequence. CDR3 bases: TGCGCCAGCAGCTTGGCCGTCATGGGCGAGCAGTACTTC. Its protein is CASSLAVMGEQYF.